Included here is one TCR beta chain sequence, with context. Its antigen remains unknown. Germline-derived CDR1 and CDR2 are SGHRS and YFSETQ. V was pared by 1 base and J by 7 bases, with 11 bases between. This CDR3 region has 14 residues. This sample is drawn from a study of cytotoxic CD8 clonotypes in ibrutinib-treated CLL. Study information: Of a cohort that held about a dozen relapsed/refractory and around 14 treatment-naive patients, some 17 were IGHV unmutated. Response samples were obtained once patients had received a median about 12 months of treatment, range 6 to 36. The study's findings and limits: A rise in clonality was seen at ibrutinib response, and a fall back toward baseline was seen at progression.

Assay used: immunoSEQ multiplex PCR; TCRdb lists only in-frame clones, some missing. The sample shows 75,000 to 80,000 clones, less than 90% of them seen only once. The rearrangement uses TRBV5-1 and TRBJ2-2; D possibly corresponds to TRBD1 (6 bases). This sequence was found in a human donor with chronic lymphocytic leukemia. The material was PBMCs, obtained after 24 months of ibrutinib treatment. The CDR3 DNA sequence: TGCGCCAGCAGCTTGCAATCAGGGGTCGGGGAGCTGTTTTTT. It yields the protein CASSLQSGVGELFF.